This T cell receptor beta chain was found in a study of cytomegalovirus exposure and HLA in healthy donors. Worth noting for this clone: Its antigen is unknown.

General observations from the study: Several top significant clusters appeared, in a later analysis, to be linked to common viral pathogens. Presence/absence analysis assumed near-uniform sequencing depth across donors. With later analysis, a missense DCLRE1C variant became linked to TCR beta V- and J-gene trimming.

The CDR3 runs 13 residues. Germline lookup yields CDR1 SGHRS and CDR2 YFSETQ. Trimming shortened V by 5 bases and J by 2 bases, and 11 bases separated the two germline ends. PCR was performed using 60 Vbeta and 13 Jbeta primers. As processed by the authors: Unique TCR beta chains totaled some 88 million in a later count, with roughly 10 million of them shared. Measured with immunoSEQ multiplex PCR; TCRdb has only the in-frame clones, and not every one. For V, J and clone size, that table is used; D and trimming come from the DNA. The sample includes about 150,000 clones, around 10% of them seen just once.

Sequenced material: PBMCs. The rearrangement uses TRBV5-1 and TRBJ2-7; possible D gene TRBD1, 5 bases. The TCR originated in a male donor in good health and CMV-seronegative. In nucleotides, the CDR3 is TGCGCCAGCAGGACCCTGGACACCTACGAGCAGTACTTC. Residues: CASRTLDTYEQYF.